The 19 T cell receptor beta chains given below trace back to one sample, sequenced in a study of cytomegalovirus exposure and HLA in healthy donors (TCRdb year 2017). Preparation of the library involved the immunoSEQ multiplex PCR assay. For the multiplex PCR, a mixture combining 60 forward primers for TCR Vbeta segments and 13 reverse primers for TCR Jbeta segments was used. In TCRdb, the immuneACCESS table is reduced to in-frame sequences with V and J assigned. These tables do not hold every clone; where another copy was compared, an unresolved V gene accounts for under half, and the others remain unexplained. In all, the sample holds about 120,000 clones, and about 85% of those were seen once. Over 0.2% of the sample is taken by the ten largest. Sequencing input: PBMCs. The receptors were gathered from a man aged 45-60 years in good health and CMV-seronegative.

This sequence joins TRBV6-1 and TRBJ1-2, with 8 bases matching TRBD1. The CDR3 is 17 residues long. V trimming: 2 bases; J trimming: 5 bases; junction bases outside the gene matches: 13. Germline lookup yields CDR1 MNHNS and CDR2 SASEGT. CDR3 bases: TGTGCCAGCAGTGAAATCGAGTGGGACAGGTCGGGATATGGCTACACCTTC. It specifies CASSEIEWDRSGYGYTF.

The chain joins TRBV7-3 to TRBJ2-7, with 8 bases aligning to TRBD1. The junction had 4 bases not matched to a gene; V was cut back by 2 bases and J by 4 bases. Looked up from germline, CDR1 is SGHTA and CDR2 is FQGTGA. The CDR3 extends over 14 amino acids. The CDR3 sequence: CASSLSDRVYEQYF. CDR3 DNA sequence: TGTGCCAGCAGCTTATCGGACAGGGTGTACGAGCAGTACTTC.

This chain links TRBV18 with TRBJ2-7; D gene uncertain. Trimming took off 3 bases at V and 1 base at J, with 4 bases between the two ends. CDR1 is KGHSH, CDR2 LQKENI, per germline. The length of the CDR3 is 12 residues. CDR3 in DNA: TGTGCCAGCTCACCCGAGTCCTACGAGCAGTACTTC. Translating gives CASSPESYEQYF.

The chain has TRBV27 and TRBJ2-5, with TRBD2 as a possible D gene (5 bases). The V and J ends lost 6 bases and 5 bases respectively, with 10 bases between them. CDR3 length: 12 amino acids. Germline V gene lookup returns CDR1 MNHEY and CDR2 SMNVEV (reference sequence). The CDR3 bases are TGTGCCAGCAGAGGGTCGGGGGAGACCCAGTACTTC. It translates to CASRGSGETQYF.

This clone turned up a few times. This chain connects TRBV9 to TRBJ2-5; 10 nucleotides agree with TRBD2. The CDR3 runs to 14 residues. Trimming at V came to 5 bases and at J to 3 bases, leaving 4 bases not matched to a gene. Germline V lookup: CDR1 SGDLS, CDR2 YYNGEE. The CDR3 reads CASSTSGMEETQYF. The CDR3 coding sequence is TGTGCCAGCAGTACTAGCGGGATGGAAGAGACCCAGTACTTC.

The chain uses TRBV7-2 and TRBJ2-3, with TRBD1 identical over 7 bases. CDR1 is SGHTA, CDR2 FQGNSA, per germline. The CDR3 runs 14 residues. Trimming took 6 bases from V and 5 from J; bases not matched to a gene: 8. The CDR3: CASRTGQTGDTQYF. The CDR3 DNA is TGTGCCAGCAGGACGGGACAGACAGGAGATACGCAGTATTTT.

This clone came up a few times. The CDR3 DNA reads as TGTGCCAGCACGGACCGGGACTTTTCGAACACCGGGGAGCTGTTTTTT. This sequence encodes CASTDRDFSNTGELFF. The chain couples TRBV9 to TRBJ2-2; a weak D match, TRBD2 (6 bases). Germline assignment: CDR1 SGDLS and CDR2 YYNGEE. V shed 6 bases and J shed 0 bases, with 15 bases lying between them. This CDR3 contains 16 residues.

The CDR3 sequence is CASSSRTAGGTDTQYF. CDR3 DNA: TGTGCCAGCAGCTCCAGGACAGCTGGGGGCACAGATACGCAGTATTTT. The chain combines TRBV7-8 with TRBJ2-3; D is perhaps TRBD1 (6 bases). This CDR3 region has 16 residues. Trimming stripped 4 bases from V and 1 base from J, with 15 bases between. Germline V gene lookup returns CDR1 SGHVS and CDR2 FQNEAQ.

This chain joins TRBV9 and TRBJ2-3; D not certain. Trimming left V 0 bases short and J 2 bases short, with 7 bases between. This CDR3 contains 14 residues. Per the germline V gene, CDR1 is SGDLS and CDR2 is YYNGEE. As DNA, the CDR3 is TGTGCCAGCAGCGTAGACTCAAACACAGATACGCAGTATTTT. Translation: CASSVDSNTDTQYF.

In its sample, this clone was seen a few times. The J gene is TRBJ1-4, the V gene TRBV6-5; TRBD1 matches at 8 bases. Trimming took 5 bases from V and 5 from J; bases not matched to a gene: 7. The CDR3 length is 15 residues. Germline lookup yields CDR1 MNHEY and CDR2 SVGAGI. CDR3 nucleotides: TGTGCCAGCAGTACACATCGGGACAGGAATGAAAAACTGTTTTTT. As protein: CASSTHRDRNEKLFF.

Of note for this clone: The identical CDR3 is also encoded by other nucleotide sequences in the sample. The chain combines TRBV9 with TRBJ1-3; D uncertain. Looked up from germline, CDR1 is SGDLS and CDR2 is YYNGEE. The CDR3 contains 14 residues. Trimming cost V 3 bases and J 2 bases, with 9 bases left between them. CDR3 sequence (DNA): TGTGCCAGCAGCGGCGGGAGGGCTGGAAACACCATATATTTT. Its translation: CASSGGRAGNTIYF.

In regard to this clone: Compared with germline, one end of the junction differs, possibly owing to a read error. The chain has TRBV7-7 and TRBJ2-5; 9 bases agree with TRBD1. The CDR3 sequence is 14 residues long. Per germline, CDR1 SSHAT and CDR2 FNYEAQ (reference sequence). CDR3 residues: CASSLGTGQETQYF. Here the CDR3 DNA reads TGTGCTAGCAGCCTTGGGACAGGGCAAGAGACCCAGTACTTC.

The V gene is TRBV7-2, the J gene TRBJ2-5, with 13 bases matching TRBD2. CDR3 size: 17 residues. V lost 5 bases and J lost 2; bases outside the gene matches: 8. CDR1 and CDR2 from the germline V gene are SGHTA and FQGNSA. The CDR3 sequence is CASSPREGLAGQETQYF. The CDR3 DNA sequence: TGTGCCAGCAGCCCCAGGGAGGGACTAGCGGGACAAGAGACCCAGTACTTC.

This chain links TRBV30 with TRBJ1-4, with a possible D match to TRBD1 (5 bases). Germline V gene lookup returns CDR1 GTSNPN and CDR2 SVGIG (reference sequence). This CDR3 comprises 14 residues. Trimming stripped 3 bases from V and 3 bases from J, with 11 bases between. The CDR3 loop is CAWRPGLSNEKLFF. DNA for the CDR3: TGTGCCTGGAGACCGGGACTGTCTAATGAAAAACTGTTTTTT.

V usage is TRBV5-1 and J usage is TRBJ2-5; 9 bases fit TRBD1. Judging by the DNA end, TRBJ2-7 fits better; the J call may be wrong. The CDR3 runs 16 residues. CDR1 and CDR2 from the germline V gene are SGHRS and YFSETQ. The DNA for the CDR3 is TGCGCCAGCAGCTTGGCGGCCAGGGGACAGGGAGTCGAGCAGTACTTC. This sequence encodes CASSLAARGQGVEQYF.

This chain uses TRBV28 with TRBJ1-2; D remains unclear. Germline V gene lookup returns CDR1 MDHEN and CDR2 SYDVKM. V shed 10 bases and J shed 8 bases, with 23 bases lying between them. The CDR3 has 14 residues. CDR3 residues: CATAVLAIPWGYTF. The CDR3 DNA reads TGTGCCACTGCGGTGCTGGCGATCCCCTGGGGCTACACCTTC.

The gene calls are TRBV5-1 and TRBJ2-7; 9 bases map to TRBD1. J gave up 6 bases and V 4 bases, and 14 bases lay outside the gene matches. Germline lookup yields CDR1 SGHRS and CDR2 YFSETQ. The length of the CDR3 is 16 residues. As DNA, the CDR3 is TGCGCCAGCAGCGGCCTCACACCCGGGACAGGGACCGAGCAGTACTTC. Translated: CASSGLTPGTGTEQYF.

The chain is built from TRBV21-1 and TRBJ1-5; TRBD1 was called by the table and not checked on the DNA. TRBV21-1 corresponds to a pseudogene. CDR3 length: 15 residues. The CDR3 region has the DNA TGTGCCAGCAGCAAAGGGACAGGCCTTAATCAGCCCCAGCATTTT. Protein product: CASSKGTGLNQPQHF.

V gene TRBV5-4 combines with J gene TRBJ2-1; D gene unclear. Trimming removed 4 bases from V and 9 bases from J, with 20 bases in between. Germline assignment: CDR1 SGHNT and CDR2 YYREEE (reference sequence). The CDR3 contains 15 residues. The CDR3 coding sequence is TGTGCCAGCAGCCACCTAGGCGCGCCCGAGAGTGAGCAGTTCTTC. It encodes CASSHLGAPESEQFF. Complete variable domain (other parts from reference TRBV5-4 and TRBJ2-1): ETGVTQSPTHLIKTRGQQVTLRCSSQSGHNTVSWYQQALGQGPQFIFQYYREEENGRGNFPPRFSGLQFPNYSSELNVNALELDDSALYLCASSHLGAPESEQFFGPGTRLTVL.